These T cell receptor beta chains were read from a single sample in a study of blood T cell repertoires in COVID-19. The repertoire was sequenced with immunoSEQ multiplex PCR; TCRdb's copy has only in-frame clones and lacks some. The sample holds about 100,000 clones, 92% seen once. Sequenced sample: peripheral blood. These receptor sequences come from a man aged 45-65 years with active COVID-19. CDR3s include the opening cysteine and the closing phenylalanine or tryptophan. The order of the fields is D gene, J gene, clone size, V gene, CDR3 DNA, CDR3 protein. A D gene is named only where the DNA matches it firmly. Clone size is not always given. Where it is, it says once, few, many or a class for expanded clones.

TRBD2 TRBJ2-3 once TRBV13 TGTGCCAGCAGCTCCGGGACTAGCGGCACAGATACGCAGTATTTT CASSSGTSGTDTQYF
TRBD2 TRBJ2-3 . TRBV18 TGTGCCAGCTCACCACAGCTGGGACTAGCGGGAGGAGGTACGCAGTATTTT CASSPQLGLAGGGTQYF
. TRBJ2-5 . TRBV3-1/TRBV3-2 TGTGCCAGCAGCCCGGGACCCGGGGGGACCCAGTACTTC CASSPGPGGTQYF
TRBD1 TRBJ2-2 . TRBV25-1 TGTGCCAGCCGGGTCGGGACAGTTAACGGGGAGCTGTTTTTT CASRVGTVNGELFF
. TRBJ2-3 . TRBV2 TGTGCCAGCAGATCAAGGGCAGGGGATCCAGATACGCAGTATTTT CASRSRAGDPDTQYF
TRBD2 TRBJ2-1 . TRBV19 TGTGCCAGTAGTGCACTAGCGGGAGTCAACAATGAGCAGTTCTTC CASSALAGVNNEQFF
TRBD2 TRBJ2-7 . TRBV28 TGTGCCAGCAGGTTAGCGGGCTACGAGCAGTACTTC CASRLAGYEQYF
TRBD1 TRBJ2-2 . TRBV6-6 TGTGCCAGCAGTTATCGACAGGGGATGGAGACCGGGGAGCTGTTTTTT CASSYRQGMETGELFF
. TRBJ1-1 . TRBV2 TGTGCCAGCAGTGATCGGACTCCCTACACTGAAGCTTTCTTT CASSDRTPYTEAFF
TRBD1 TRBJ2-1 . TRBV7-3 TGTGCCAGCAGCCAGGGACAGGCGAATGAGCAGTTCTTC CASSQGQANEQFF
TRBD2 TRBJ2-1 once TRBV24-1 TGTGCCACCAGTGGACTGACCGCTAGCGGGAGGGCGTATGAGCAGTTCTTC CATSGLTASGRAYEQFF
TRBD2 TRBJ2-3 . TRBV6-5 TGTGCCAGCACCCAGACACAGCGGGGAAGAGATACGCAGTATTTT CASTQTQRGRDTQYF
TRBD1 TRBJ1-2 few TRBV7-9 TGTGCCAGCAGCGCAGGGGGCAGTGGCTACACCTTC CASSAGGSGYTF
TRBD2 TRBJ2-5 . TRBV9 TGTGCCAGCAGCGCTAGAGCGGGAGAGGAGACCCAGTACTTC CASSARAGEETQYF
TRBD1 TRBJ2-7 . TRBV27 TGTGCCAGCAGAACCGGGACAGGGTTCTCCCCGGCCTACGAGCAGTACTTC CASRTGTGFSPAYEQYF
. TRBJ1-2 . TRBV30 TGTGCCTGGCTACAGGAGTATGGCTACACCTTC CAWLQEYGYTF
. TRBJ2-7 . TRBV2 TGTGCCAGCAGTGAGTCGGTCTACCCGACCTACGAGCAGTACTTC CASSESVYPTYEQYF
TRBD1 TRBJ2-7 once TRBV5-4 TGTGCCAGCAGCTTTGGGGTGGACAGGCACCAGCAGTACTTC CASSFGVDRHQQYF
. TRBJ1-6 . TRBV5-1 TGCGCCAGCAGCCTCATCCCGGGGGGCAGCTCCTATAATTCACCCCTCCACTTT CASSLIPGGSSYNSPLHF
. TRBJ1-3 once TRBV18 TGTGCCAGCTCACCGGGCCAGGGCTCTGGAAACACCATATATTTT CASSPGQGSGNTIYF
. TRBJ1-6 . TRBV6-6 TGTGCCAGCAGTTACCCGGGGGATTGGTCACCCCTCCACTTT CASSYPGDWSPLHF
TRBD1 TRBJ2-3 . TRBV28 TGTGCCAGCAGTTCCCCTTGGGGACAGTTAAAGGATACGCAGTATTTT CASSSPWGQLKDTQYF
TRBD1 TRBJ2-5 . TRBV7-9 TGTGCCAGCAGCTGGGGGACAGGGGTAGGAGAGACCCAGTACTTC CASSWGTGVGETQYF
. TRBJ1-1 . TRBV12-3/TRBV12-4 TGTGCCAGCATGCAGGGGTCCACTGAAGCTTTCTTT CASMQGSTEAFF
TRBD1 TRBJ1-5 . TRBV6-5 TGTGCCAGCAGTTCCGGGACAGCCAATCAGCCCCAGCATTTT CASSSGTANQPQHF
TRBD2 TRBJ2-1 . TRBV28 TGTGCCAGCAGTCCAAGCGGGAGTATGGGAAATGAGCAGTTCTTC CASSPSGSMGNEQFF
TRBD1 TRBJ2-2 . TRBV18 TGTGCCAGCTCCCTCGGACAGGGGGACACCGGGGAGCTGTTTTTT CASSLGQGDTGELFF
TRBD1 TRBJ2-7 . TRBV27 TGTGCCAGCAGTCCCCGGACAGGGGTCTACGAGCAGTACTTC CASSPRTGVYEQYF
. TRBJ2-3 . TRBV24-1 TGTGCCACCAGTGATGTGTACAGGGCAGATACGCAGTATTTT CATSDVYRADTQYF
. TRBJ2-2 . TRBV20-1 TGCAGTGCTAGTCTACAGGGCACCGGGGAGCTGTTTTTT CSASLQGTGELFF
TRBD1 TRBJ1-1 . TRBV27 TGTGCCAGCAGTTTACAGCAGGGGGCGGGCACTGAAGCTTTCTTT CASSLQQGAGTEAFF
. TRBJ2-3 once TRBV10-3 TGTGCCATCAGTGGGGCTAACACAGATACGCAGTATTTT CAISGANTDTQYF
TRBD1 TRBJ1-1 . TRBV19 TGTGCCAGTAAAGGGACAGGGGGTGGGAACACTGAAGCTTTCTTT CASKGTGGGNTEAFF
. TRBJ2-7 . TRBV18 TGTGCCAGCTCAACGACAGTTGAGCAGTACTTC CASSTTVEQYF
. TRBJ2-7 . TRBV15 TGTGCCACCAGCTATGGTGTGGGAGACACCTACGAGCAGTACTTC CATSYGVGDTYEQYF
. TRBJ2-7 . TRBV2 TGTGCCGGAATTAGCGGAAGCTCCTACGAGCAGTACTTC CAGISGSSYEQYF
. TRBJ1-1 once TRBV28 TGTGCCAGTATCGGGGGGAGGAGAACTGAAGCTTTCTTT CASIGGRRTEAFF
. TRBJ1-2 . TRBV15 TGTGCCACCAGCAGTCGACTTAACTATGGCTACACCTTC CATSSRLNYGYTF
TRBD2 TRBJ2-5 . TRBV5-4 TGTGCCAGCAGCCCGCCCGGGACTAGCGGGAAGAACCAAGAGACCCAGTACTTC CASSPPGTSGKNQETQYF
. TRBJ2-2 once TRBV10-2 TGCGCCAGCACCCCCGGGACTTCCACCGGGGAGCTGTTTTTT CASTPGTSTGELFF
. TRBJ2-3 . TRBV19 TGTGCCAGTAGTATAGACGGCACAGATACGCAGTATTTT CASSIDGTDTQYF
. TRBJ2-7 . TRBV3-1/TRBV3-2 TGTGCCAGCAGCCAAGGCCACAACTCCTACGAGCAGTACTTC CASSQGHNSYEQYF
. TRBJ1-6 . TRBV28 TGTGCCAGCAGTCTTCTAGACTCCATTAGGGGAAATTCACCCCTCCACTTT CASSLLDSIRGNSPLHF
TRBD1 TRBJ1-1 once TRBV10-3 TGTGCCATCAGTGAGACAGGGGATACCACTGAAGCTTTCTTT CAISETGDTTEAFF
. TRBJ1-1 . TRBV18 TGTGCCAGCTCACCCCAGGGGCTGAACACTGAAGCTTTCTTT CASSPQGLNTEAFF
TRBD2 TRBJ2-1 . TRBV11-3 TGTGCCAGCAGCTTCGGGACTAGCGGGAGGAATGAGCAGTTCTTC CASSFGTSGRNEQFF
TRBD2 TRBJ2-7 . TRBV20-1 TGCAGTGCTAGTAGCGGGAGGGCATCGGGCGAGCAGTACTTC CSASSGRASGEQYF
. TRBJ1-1 . TRBV28 TGTGCCACTGCCGCTGTACGGAGTCCAGTAAGGGCTTTCTTT CATAAVRSPVRAFF
. TRBJ2-2 . TRBV19 TGTGCCAGTAGTATAGCTGGCAGGGGTAACACCGGGGAGCTGTTTTTT CASSIAGRGNTGELFF
. TRBJ2-3 . TRBV3-1/TRBV3-2 TGTGCCAGCGGGACAACCACAGATACGCAGTATTTT CASGTTTDTQYF
TRBD1 TRBJ1-3 . TRBV11-3 TGTGCCAGCAGCCCGACAGGGAATTCAGGAGACACCATATATTTT CASSPTGNSGDTIYF
TRBD2 TRBJ2-7 . TRBV11-2 TGTGCCAGCAGCTTGGCTAGCGGAACCCCCTACGAGCAGTACTTC CASSLASGTPYEQYF
TRBD1 TRBJ2-1 once TRBV24-1 TGTGCCACCAGAGGGACAGGGGGAGAATGGTTCTTC CATRGTGGEWFF
TRBD1 TRBJ2-5 . TRBV18 TGTGCCAGCTCCCTCCGACAGGGTGAGGGAGAGACCCAGTACTTC CASSLRQGEGETQYF
. TRBJ1-2 . TRBV24-1 TGTGCCACCTCGGGGGGTGGCTATGGCTACACCTTC CATSGGGYGYTF
. TRBJ2-5 . TRBV11-2 TGTGCCAGCAGCTTAGATCACGGCGGCCTAGAGACCCAGTACTTC CASSLDHGGLETQYF
TRBD2 TRBJ2-7 . TRBV3-1/TRBV3-2 TGTGCCAGCAGCCAAACTAGCGGCGCCTACGAGCAGTACTTC CASSQTSGAYEQYF
TRBD2 TRBJ2-3 . TRBV11-2 TGTGCCAGCAGCCTCAAGCGGGAGGGAGGCACAGATACGCAGTATTTT CASSLKREGGTDTQYF
. TRBJ2-5 . TRBV11-3 TGTGCCAGCAGCTTAGGTGGTAGCGGACAAGAGACCCAGTACTTC CASSLGGSGQETQYF
TRBD2 TRBJ2-2 . TRBV3-1/TRBV3-2 TGTGCCAGCAGCCATCCCGGGACTAGCGGGAGGGCCTTGGACACCGGGGAGCTGTTTTTT CASSHPGTSGRALDTGELFF